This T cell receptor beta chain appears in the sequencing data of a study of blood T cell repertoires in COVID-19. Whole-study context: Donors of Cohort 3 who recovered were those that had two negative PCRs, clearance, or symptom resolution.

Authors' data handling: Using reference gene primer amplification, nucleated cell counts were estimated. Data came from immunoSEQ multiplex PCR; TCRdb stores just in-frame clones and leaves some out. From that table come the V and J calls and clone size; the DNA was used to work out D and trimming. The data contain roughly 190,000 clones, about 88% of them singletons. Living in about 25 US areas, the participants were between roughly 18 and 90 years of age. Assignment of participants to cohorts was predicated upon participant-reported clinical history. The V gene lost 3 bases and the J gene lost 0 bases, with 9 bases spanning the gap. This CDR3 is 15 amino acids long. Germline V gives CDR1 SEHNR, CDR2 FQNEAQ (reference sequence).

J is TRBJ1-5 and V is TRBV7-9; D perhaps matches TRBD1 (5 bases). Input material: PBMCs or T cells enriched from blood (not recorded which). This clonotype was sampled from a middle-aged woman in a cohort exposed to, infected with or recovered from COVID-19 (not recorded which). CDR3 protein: CASSLGGYSNQPQHF. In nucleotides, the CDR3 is TGTGCCAGCAGCTTGGGGGGTTATAGCAATCAGCCCCAGCATTTT.